These 7 T cell receptor beta chains were sequenced from one sample in a study of blood T cell repertoires in COVID-19. Sequencing was performed with immunoSEQ multiplex PCR; in TCRdb, only in-frame clones are kept and a portion is missing. The sample carries 290,000 or so clones, approximately 85% recorded once. Source material: peripheral blood. Source of these receptors: a man aged 45-65 years with active or convalescent COVID-19.

In this sample, this clone turned up once. This chain links TRBV6-5 with TRBJ2-1, with D hard to call. Deletions cut 6 bases from V and 8 bases from J, with 8 bases between. The germline gives CDR1 MNHEY, CDR2 SVGAGI. This CDR3 region has 11 residues. CDR3 coding DNA: TGTGCCAGCAGCCGGTATGATGAGCAGTTCTTC. It codes for CASSRYDEQFF.

The chain employs TRBV4-1 and TRBJ2-3; TRBD2 agrees at 10 bases. Germline-derived CDR1 and CDR2 are MGHRA and YSYEKL. The CDR3 consists of 15 residues. Germline trimming cut 3 bases from V and 6 bases from J; bases unmatched to any gene: 6. The CDR3 reads CASSHPAGGADTQYF. Here the CDR3 DNA reads TGCGCCAGCAGCCACCCAGCGGGAGGGGCGGATACGCAGTATTTT.

This clone occurred once. A read error may account for a junction end that differs from germline. V is TRBV12-5 and J is TRBJ2-7, with a tentative D call TRBD2 (6 bases). This CDR3 contains 13 residues. Germline loops: CDR1 LGHNT, CDR2 FRNRAP. The CDR3 sequence: CASGLSRRRRGDF. CDR3 DNA: TGTGCTAGTGGTTTATCTCGGAGACGGAGGGGTGACTTC.

CDR3 sequence reads: CASGRASGRWANEQFF. Here the CDR3 DNA reads TGTGCCAGCGGTCGAGCTAGCGGGAGGTGGGCCAATGAGCAGTTCTTC. V is TRBV6-6 and J is TRBJ2-1; 11 nucleotides align to TRBD2. The germline V gene has CDR1 MNHNY and CDR2 SVGAGI (reference sequence). CDR3 length: 16 amino acids. V dropped 8 bases and J dropped 6; count of bases not matched to a gene: 12.

V usage is TRBV19 and J usage is TRBJ2-5; TRBD1 agrees at 8 bases. V was pared by 6 bases and J by 2 bases, with 5 bases of the junction left unmatched. This CDR3 is built from 14 residues. Germline CDR1 is LNHDA and CDR2 is SQIVND (reference sequence). As DNA, the CDR3 is TGTGCCAGTAGGATCCGACAGGGGCAAGAGACCCAGTACTTC. Protein: CASRIRQGQETQYF.

CDR3 in amino acids: CASSPPGTGIYEQYF. As DNA, the CDR3 is TGTGCCAGCTCACCACCCGGGACAGGGATCTACGAGCAGTACTTC. The chain employs TRBV18 and TRBJ2-7, with 9 positions matching TRBD1. Germline V gene sequence: CDR1 KGHSH, CDR2 LQKENI. Trimming took 0 bases from V and 3 from J; bases not matched to a gene: 3. The CDR3 consists of 15 residues.

The rearrangement joins TRBV19 to TRBJ1-3, with unresolved D. CDR3 size: 16 residues. V dropped 1 base and J dropped 8 bases, with 18 bases sitting between them. The germline CDR1 and CDR2 sequences are LNHDA and SQIVND (reference sequence). CDR3 bases: TGTGCCAGTAGTATAGCGGGTTACATCTCGGCGGACACCATATATTTT. Translating gives CASSIAGYISADTIYF.